This TCR beta chain was observed in a study of blood T cell repertoires in COVID-19. Study as a whole: T cells, B-cell-depleted T cells, or PBMCs supplied cDNA or gDNA.

The CDR3 is 13 residues long. Trimming removed 6 bases from V and 1 base from J, with 9 bases in between. Per the germline V gene, CDR1 is LNHDA and CDR2 is SQIVND (reference sequence). Original data processing: Reference gene primer amplification yielded estimated nucleated cell counts. Sequencing used immunoSEQ multiplex PCR; TCRdb keeps in-frame clones, though not all of them. V, J and clone size derive from that table, while D and trimming were established from the DNA sequence. The sample contains around 160,000 clones, about 85% of which appear only once. This clone came up a few times. The chain couples TRBV19 to TRBJ1-1; D might be TRBD1 (5 bases). The clonotype was recovered from a woman in her thirties or forties with active or convalescent COVID-19. Sequencing was done on a sample of peripheral blood. The CDR3 reads CASSKDRNTEAFF. In DNA, the CDR3 is TGTGCCAGTAGCAAAGACAGGAACACTGAAGCTTTCTTT.